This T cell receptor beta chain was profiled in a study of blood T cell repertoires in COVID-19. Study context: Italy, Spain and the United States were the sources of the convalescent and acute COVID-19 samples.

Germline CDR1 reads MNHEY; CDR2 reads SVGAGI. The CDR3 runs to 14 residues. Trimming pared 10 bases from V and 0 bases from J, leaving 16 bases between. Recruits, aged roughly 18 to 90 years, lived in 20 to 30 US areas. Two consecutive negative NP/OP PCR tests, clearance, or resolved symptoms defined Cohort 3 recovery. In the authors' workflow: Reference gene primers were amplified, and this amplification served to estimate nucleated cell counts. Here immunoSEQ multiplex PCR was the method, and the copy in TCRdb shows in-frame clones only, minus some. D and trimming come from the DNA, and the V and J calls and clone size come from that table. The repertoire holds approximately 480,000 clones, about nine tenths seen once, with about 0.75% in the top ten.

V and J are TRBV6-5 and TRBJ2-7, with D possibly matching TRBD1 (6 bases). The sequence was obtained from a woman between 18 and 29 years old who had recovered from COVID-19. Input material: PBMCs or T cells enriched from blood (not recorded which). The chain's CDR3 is CATRWQGNSYEQYF. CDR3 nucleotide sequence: TGTGCCACCCGTTGGCAGGGGAACTCCTACGAGCAGTACTTC.